Each of the 30 T cell receptor beta chains below was sequenced from the same sample in a study of graft-versus-host responses after intestinal transplantation. Libraries were prepared by immunoSEQ multiplex PCR; TCRdb keeps only in-frame clonotypes and omits some of them. The sample includes approximately 92,000 clones, 80% to 95% seen only once; the top ten take roughly 6%. These TCRs are of unknown antigen specificity. Material: unstimulated CD8+ T cells sorted from spleen or lymph node cells, obtained before intestinal transplant. These receptors all stem from a human donor who received an intestinal transplant.

The CDR3 is CASSYGRGTGYNEQFF. As DNA, the CDR3 is TGTGCCAGCAGTTACGGCAGGGGTACGGGATACAATGAGCAGTTCTTC. The rearrangement links TRBV6-5 to TRBJ2-1; the D gene is possibly TRBD1 (6 bases). This CDR3 region has 16 residues. Trimming stripped 2 bases from V and 4 bases from J, with 15 bases between. CDR1 and CDR2 from the germline V gene are MNHEY and SVGAGI.

The chain recombines TRBV4-1 with TRBJ2-1, with TRBD2 identical over 7 bases. With 0 bases clipped from V and 0 bases from J, the junction kept 11 bases outside the gene matches. This CDR3 region has 19 residues. Germline CDR1 reads MGHRA; CDR2 reads YSYEKL. CDR3 residues: CASSQEGPLAASSYNEQFF. The CDR3 DNA is TGCGCCAGCAGCCAAGAAGGGCCGCTAGCGGCCAGCTCCTACAATGAGCAGTTCTTC.

Details on this clone: A read error may produce the germline difference seen at one junction end. The chain joins TRBV4-1 to TRBJ2-7; 9 nucleotides agree with TRBD2. CDR1 is MGHRA, CDR2 YSYEKL, per germline. This CDR3 comprises 15 residues. CDR3 residues: CASSPGASGAYEQYF. The CDR3 DNA reads as TGTGCCAGCAGCCCCGGGGCTAGCGGGGCCTACGAGCAGTACTTC.

The CDR3 sequence: CASSLALLPDTQYF. Written as DNA, the CDR3 is TGTGCCAGCAGCTTAGCGTTGCTTCCAGATACGCAGTATTTT. The rearrangement links TRBV7-6 to TRBJ2-3; D remains unclear. Deletions cut 0 bases from V and 4 bases from J, with 8 bases between. Germline V gene lookup returns CDR1 SGHVS and CDR2 FNYEAQ. The CDR3 covers 14 residues.

This clone was seen only once. The chain recombines TRBV27 with TRBJ1-5; TRBD1 is a possible D gene (5 bases). The CDR3 is 14 residues long. V was clipped by 1 base and J by 7 bases, with 11 bases between them. Germline V gives CDR1 MNHEY, CDR2 SMNVEV (reference sequence). This CDR3 is CASSLWGSDQPQHF. The CDR3 nucleotides read TGTGCCAGCAGTTTATGGGGGAGTGACCAGCCCCAGCATTTT.

The V gene is TRBV9, the J gene TRBJ2-1; either TRBD1 or TRBD2 may supply D (6 bases each). The CDR3 has 16 residues. V was clipped by 0 bases and J by 0 bases, with 10 bases between them. Germline V lookup: CDR1 SGDLS, CDR2 YYNGEE. The CDR3 DNA reads as TGTGCCAGCAGCGTAGAGGGGGGCGCCTCCTACAATGAGCAGTTCTTC. It codes for CASSVEGGASYNEQFF. Variable domain in full (rest from reference TRBV9 and TRBJ2-1): DSGVTQTPKHLITATGQRVTLRCSPRSGDLSVYWYQQSLDQGLQFLIQYYNGEERAKGNILERFSAQQFPDLHSELNLSSLELGDSALYFCASSVEGGASYNEQFFGPGTRLTVL.

This chain uses TRBV14 with TRBJ1-5, with 10 bases lining up with TRBD1. This CDR3 is built from 17 residues. Germline CDR1 and CDR2: SGHDN and FVKESK. After removal of 1 base from V and 3 bases from J, the junction contained 6 bases not matched to a gene. The CDR3 protein is CASSQVEDRGINQPQHF. CDR3 coding DNA: TGTGCCAGCAGCCAAGTGGAGGACAGGGGGATCAATCAGCCCCAGCATTTT.

The gene calls are TRBV11-2 and TRBJ1-2; D is undetermined. V was trimmed by 0 bases and J by 7 bases, leaving 12 bases between them. Germline lookup yields CDR1 SGHAT and CDR2 FQNNGV. The CDR3 contains 14 residues. The CDR3 loop reads CASSLDGNRFGYTF. The CDR3 DNA follows: TGTGCCAGCAGCTTAGATGGCAATCGTTTTGGCTACACCTTC. Filled out from reference TRBV11-2 and TRBJ1-2, the complete variable domain reads EAGVAQSPRYKIIEKRQSVAFWCNPISGHATLYWYQQILGQGPKLLIQFQNNGVVDDSQLPKDRFSAERLKGVDSTLKIQPAKLEDSAVYLCASSLDGNRFGYTFGSGTRLTVV.

The chain employs TRBV5-6 and TRBJ2-3, with 7 nucleotides matching TRBD1. The CDR3 runs to 15 residues. The V and J ends lost 2 bases and 7 bases, in that order; junction bases with no gene match: 10. Germline CDR1 is SGHDT and CDR2 is YYEEEE. CDR3 nucleotide sequence: TGTGCCAGCAGCTTCGGGACAGTAACTTGGAATACGCAGTATTTT. Amino acids: CASSFGTVTWNTQYF.

The J gene is TRBJ2-7, the V gene TRBV29-1; 7 bases are a match to TRBD2. The CDR3 extends over 13 amino acids. Germline values: CDR1 SQVTM, CDR2 ANQGSEA. The V segment lost 6 bases and the J segment 3 bases; nucleotides outside the gene matches: 8. CDR3 nucleotide sequence: TGCAGCGTGTTTGGCGGGAGCCTCTACGAGCAGTACTTC. It yields the protein CSVFGGSLYEQYF.

This clone was observed a handful of times. The chain couples TRBV7-9 to TRBJ1-4; 8 bases agree with TRBD1. V lost 5 bases to trimming and J lost 12 bases; unmatched junction nucleotides: 5. From germline, CDR1 is SEHNR and CDR2 FQNEAQ (reference sequence). The CDR3 extends over 12 amino acids. The DNA for the CDR3 is TGTGCCAGCAGCGGACAGGGCATGGAACTGTTTTTT. This sequence encodes CASSGQGMELFF.

V usage is TRBV5-1 and J usage is TRBJ2-1; 10 nucleotides line up with TRBD2. This CDR3 contains 15 residues. Trimming removed 0 bases from V and 4 bases from J; junction bases left unmatched: 1. The V gene's germline CDR1 is SGHRS and CDR2 YFSETQ. The CDR3 nucleotides are TGCGCCAGCAGCTTGGATAGCGGGGGGTACAATGAGCAGTTCTTC. Residues: CASSLDSGGYNEQFF.

The genes are TRBV7-2 and TRBJ2-2, with 7 bases matching TRBD2. Trimming removed 2 bases from V and 4 bases from J; junction bases left unmatched: 4. Germline CDR1 is SGHTA and CDR2 is FQGNSA. CDR3 length: 15 residues. The CDR3 coding sequence is TGTGCCAGCAGCTTATGGCGGGAGATCACCGGGGAGCTGTTTTTT. Protein: CASSLWREITGELFF.

The chain has TRBV27 and TRBJ2-7; the match to TRBD1 covers 7 bases. Looked up from germline, CDR1 is MNHEY and CDR2 is SMNVEV (reference sequence). This CDR3 region has 14 residues. J lost 2 bases, V lost 5 bases, and 6 bases had no gene match. The CDR3 DNA is TGTGCCAGCAGTCCCATTGACAGGGCCTACGAGCAGTACTTC. It encodes CASSPIDRAYEQYF.

V and J are TRBV28 and TRBJ2-7; TRBD1 matches 8 bases. This CDR3 spans 13 amino acids. With V trimmed by 6 bases and J by 6 bases, 7 bases remained unmatched. Germline V gene sequence: CDR1 MDHEN, CDR2 SYDVKM. The CDR3 DNA follows: TGTGCCAGCAGACGGGCAGGGGGCTTCGAGCAGTACTTC. Translated: CASRRAGGFEQYF.

Concerning this clone: The sample contains more than one DNA sequence encoding this CDR3. This sequence joins TRBV9 and TRBJ2-2; no firm D call. Germline loops: CDR1 SGDLS, CDR2 YYNGEE. The CDR3 has 14 residues. The ends were cut back, 0 bases at V and 5 bases at J, with 8 bases in the middle. CDR3 amino acids: CASSVGGSTGELFF. CDR3 nucleotides: TGTGCCAGCAGCGTAGGAGGTAGTACCGGGGAGCTGTTTTTT.

V gene TRBV19 combines with J gene TRBJ1-2; D remains unclear. The CDR3 consists of 16 residues. Germline V gives CDR1 LNHDA, CDR2 SQIVND (reference sequence). Trimming took 0 bases from V and 8 from J, leaving 19 bases between them. This CDR3 reads CASSIDQSAPMEGYTF. The DNA of the CDR3 is TGTGCCAGTAGTATAGATCAATCGGCACCGATGGAGGGCTACACCTTC.

This chain connects TRBV28 to TRBJ1-6; TRBD1 matches at 7 bases. Germline-derived CDR1 and CDR2 are MDHEN and SYDVKM. Trimming at V came to 5 bases and at J to 9 bases, leaving 7 bases not matched to a gene. This CDR3 is 14 amino acids long. The CDR3 DNA reads TGTGCCAGCAGTGTGGGACAGTCCCTTTCACCCCTCCACTTT. Amino acids: CASSVGQSLSPLHF.

In the case of this clone: Other DNA variants within this sample encode the same CDR3. The chain joins TRBV6-5 to TRBJ2-1; no clear D gene. The CDR3 has 13 residues. V dropped 0 bases and J dropped 5 bases, with 5 bases sitting between them. The germline CDR1 and CDR2 sequences are MNHEY and SVGAGI. CDR3: CASSYSGNNEQFF. The CDR3 DNA reads as TGTGCCAGCAGTTACTCGGGCAACAATGAGCAGTTCTTC.

The chain has TRBV7-3 and TRBJ2-1; 13 bases are a match to TRBD2. V gave up 6 bases and J gave up 11 bases; unmatched junction bases: 10. The germline V gene encodes CDR1 SGHTA and CDR2 FQGTGA. CDR3 length: 15 amino acids. The CDR3 spells CASSYGTSGVDKQFF. The CDR3 DNA follows: TGTGCCAGCAGTTACGGGACTAGCGGGGTAGATAAGCAGTTCTTC.

V gene TRBV27 combines with J gene TRBJ1-4; 8 bases line up with TRBD1. The V gene's germline CDR1 is MNHEY and CDR2 SMNVEV (reference sequence). V shed 3 bases, J shed 6 bases, and the junction held 15 bases outside the gene matches. The CDR3 has 18 amino acids. The CDR3 sequence: CASSLGDRGRGSDEKLFF. DNA of the CDR3: TGTGCCAGCAGTTTGGGAGACAGGGGCAGGGGTTCAGATGAAAAACTGTTTTTT.

The gene calls are TRBV2 and TRBJ2-1, with unresolved D. CDR3 length: 15 residues. The V end was cut by 10 bases, the J end by 4 bases, with 20 bases between. Germline CDR1 SNHLY, CDR2 FYNNEI. The CDR3 DNA sequence: TGTGCCATAACCCTGGCACCGCTACTTTACAATGAGCAGTTCTTC. Protein sequence: CAITLAPLLYNEQFF. The full variable domain, in which reference TRBV2 and TRBJ2-1 provide the parts outside the CDR3, is EPEVTQTPSHQVTQMGQEVILRCVPISNHLYFYWYRQILGQKVEFLVSFYNNEISEKSEIFDDQFSVERPDGSNFTLKIRSTKLEDSAMYFCAITLAPLLYNEQFFGPGTRLTVL.

A single count supports this clone. J is TRBJ2-1 and V is TRBV4-1; TRBD2 agrees at 7 bases. This CDR3 is 17 amino acids long. V was pared by 5 bases and J by 1 base, with 11 bases of the junction left unmatched. Germline V gene sequence: CDR1 MGHRA, CDR2 YSYEKL. CDR3 region: CASSARAAGWSYNEQFF. CDR3 in DNA: TGCGCCAGCAGCGCTCGGGCAGCGGGATGGTCCTACAATGAGCAGTTCTTC.

This chain uses TRBV7-9 with TRBJ2-5; D might be TRBD2 (6 bases). Germline V lookup: CDR1 SEHNR, CDR2 FQNEAQ (reference sequence). The CDR3 loop spans 16 amino acids. V was shortened by 4 bases and J by 5 bases, with 20 bases between the two germline ends. CDR3 coding DNA: TGTGCCAGCAGCTCCCCAAACCGACTAGTCCTGGAGACCCAGTACTTC. It specifies CASSSPNRLVLETQYF.

The chain is built from TRBV27 and TRBJ2-1, with 9 bases matching TRBD2. CDR3 length: 15 amino acids. Germline values: CDR1 MNHEY, CDR2 SMNVEV (reference sequence). The V gene end was trimmed by 5 bases and the J gene end by 7 bases; junction bases not matched to a gene: 9. The CDR3 reads CASSQWTSDGNEQFF. Written as DNA, the CDR3 is TGTGCCAGCAGTCAGTGGACTAGCGACGGGAATGAGCAGTTCTTC.

The rearrangement joins TRBV6-1 to TRBJ2-3; TRBD2 might be the D (7 bases). Germline CDR1 reads MNHNS; CDR2 reads SASEGT. Between the trimmed V and J ends, which lost 2 bases and 3 bases, there was a span of 15 bases. The CDR3 contains 16 residues. CDR3: CASSESVGGPTDTQYF. The CDR3 bases are TGTGCCAGCAGTGAATCGGTGGGGGGGCCGACAGATACGCAGTATTTT.

The CDR3 DNA reads TGCGCCAGCAGTGCCGGGACGGATGAAAAACTGTTTTTT. Translated, it gives CASSAGTDEKLFF. The chain recombines TRBV5-1 with TRBJ1-4, with D possibly TRBD1 on 5 matching bases. The CDR3 is made up of 13 amino acids. Trimming took off 5 bases at V and 6 bases at J, with 11 bases between the two ends. Germline lookup yields CDR1 SGHRS and CDR2 YFSETQ.

The V call is TRBV27, the J call TRBJ2-6, with 8 bases identical to TRBD2. CDR3 size: 17 residues. Germline CDR1 and CDR2: MNHEY and SMNVEV (reference sequence). Trimming took 5 bases from V and 2 from J; bases not matched to a gene: 8. The CDR3 region is CASSPNEAGAGANVLTF. In DNA form, the CDR3 reads TGTGCCAGCAGTCCGAATGAAGCGGGGGCTGGGGCCAACGTCCTGACTTTC. The entire variable domain, with the rest obtained from reference TRBV27 and TRBJ2-6, is as follows: EAQVTQNPRYLITVTGKKLTVTCSQNMNHEYMSWYRQDPGLGLRQIYYSMNVEVTDKGDVPEGYKVSRKEKRNFPLILESPSPNQTSLYFCASSPNEAGAGANVLTFGAGSRLTVL.

V is TRBV6-1 and J is TRBJ2-1, with 13 bases matching TRBD2. The CDR3 runs 15 residues. In germline, CDR1 is MNHNS, CDR2 SASEGT. J gave up 8 bases and V 6 bases, and 7 bases lay outside the gene matches. The CDR3 protein is CASRTGTSGNYEQFF. In DNA form, the CDR3 reads TGTGCCAGCAGGACCGGGACTAGCGGGAACTATGAGCAGTTCTTC.

The chain is built from TRBV9 and TRBJ1-1, with 7 bases aligning to TRBD1. Unmatched junction bases numbered 6, after V lost 2 bases and J lost 5 bases. Germline V gene lookup returns CDR1 SGDLS and CDR2 YYNGEE. There are 14 residues in the CDR3. The chain's CDR3 is CASSVSTGETEAFF. In nucleotides, the CDR3 is TGTGCCAGCAGCGTTTCTACAGGGGAGACTGAAGCTTTCTTT.